The T cell receptor beta chain described here comes from a study of blood T cell repertoires in COVID-19 (dated by TCRdb to about 2020). About the investigation overall: Samples from collaborators originated in the United States, Italy and Spain and spanned both the acute and convalescent phases of COVID-19. The prospective study material was composed of cDNA or gDNA derived from T cells, B-cell-depleted T cells, or PBMCs. The dataset comprised deeply sampled blood TCRbeta repertoires from subjects exposed to, actively infected with, or recovered from COVID-19. The repertoires were released in a freely available public database intended as a resource for research on the immune response to SARS-CoV-2. The samples were drawn from two sources: the first 160 participants of the ongoing ImmuneRACE study, and some 1,300 subjects contributed by 6 global collaborators. A de-identified subject ID, COVID-19 status, age in years and sex were almost always included in the sample metadata. Where HLA class I and class II types were available, the types were taken from metadata supplied by the sample provider, not from assay-based typing.

Comments on this clone: There is no known antigen for this receptor. No base qualities exist here, and no much larger clone lies one base off it.

Enrolling through a virtual design, the prospective study's participants ranged in age from roughly 18 to 95 years and lived across roughly 24 United States geographic areas. In the prospective study, cohorts were assigned on the basis of participant-reported clinical history obtained from a screening survey and a study questionnaire. ImmuneRACE Cohort 3 recovered participants were defined by two consecutive negative NP/OP PCR tests, healthcare professional clearance, or symptom resolution. In the prospective study, mobile phlebotomists collected whole blood, serum and a nasopharyngeal or oropharyngeal swab from each participant. Prospective study participants could optionally give additional blood draws and questionnaires over an approximately 2-month period. Before DNA extraction, prospective study blood samples were shipped either frozen or at room temperature. From cysteine to phenylalanine, the CDR3 is 15 amino acids long. The only DNA kept is the CDR3, 45 bases in frame from the first base. Deletion took 0 bases off V and 10 bases off J, with a span of 14 bases between the germline ends. Per the germline V gene, SGHDT is the CDR1 and YYEEEE is the CDR2.

TCRbeta CDR3 regions were amplified from genomic DNA using the immunoSEQ Assay, a bias-controlled multiplex PCR. The source study handled its data this way. The number of nucleated cells in each sample was estimated by amplification of reference gene primers within the assay. Sequence reads were collapsed and filtered to measure the absolute abundance of every unique TCRbeta CDR3 rearrangement. Productive Simpson clonality was computed per sample as the square root of Simpson's diversity index over productive rearrangements. TCRdb carries this immuneACCESS record with in-frame sequences only. Its versions omit some clonotypes, under half of them owing to an unresolved V gene in the studies checked, with the rest unexplained. That table is the source of V, J and clone size, and D and trimming were worked out from the DNA. The sample table holds 150,000 to 200,000 clones, of which over 80% were seen once. In total, the top ten clones hold approximately 13% of the sample.

Points the paper makes about the study in general: The quantity of clinical and demographic metadata differed by source and by participant and was supplied without curation.

Material: PBMCs or T cells enriched from blood (not recorded which). Recombination joined TRBV5-6 with TRBJ1-6, with the D gene call left open. This clonotype was sampled from a woman in her fifties or sixties who had recovered from COVID-19. The DNA reads as follows: TGTGCCAGCAGCTTGGTGGGGAGAGTGGGGTCACCCCTCCACTTT. This codes for CASSLVGRVGSPLHF.